Shown below are 26 T cell receptor beta chains from a single sample sequenced in a study of cytomegalovirus exposure and HLA in healthy donors. Primers for the PCR totalled 60 Vbeta and 13 Jbeta. Only in-frame clones appear in the TCRdb table, and some are missing; sequencing was by immunoSEQ multiplex PCR. The table shows 150,000 to 200,000 clones, with about four fifths occurring only once. Source material: PBMCs. These receptors were taken from a man younger than 30 in good health and CMV-seronegative.

This chain connects TRBV7-9 to TRBJ1-1, with D perhaps matching TRBD1 (6 bases). V was cut by 3 bases and J by 1 base, with 9 bases left in between. The length of the CDR3 is 14 residues. Germline CDR1 is SEHNR and CDR2 is FQNEAQ (reference sequence). The CDR3 nucleotides read TGTGCCAGCAGCTTTTTAGGGGGGAACACTGAAGCTTTCTTT. Protein product: CASSFLGGNTEAFF.

This clone was found a few times. The genes are TRBV5-1 and TRBJ2-5; D is ambiguous. The CDR3 totals 13 residues. Germline V gene data show CDR1 as SGHRS and CDR2 as YFSETQ. V shed 1 base and J shed 5 bases, with 9 bases lying between them. The CDR3 DNA reads TGCGCCAGCAGCTTGCGAGGAATGGAGACCCAGTACTTC. Translation gives CASSLRGMETQYF.

Comments on this clone: One junction end does not reproduce the germline sequence, and a read error may be involved. The V gene is TRBV7-9, the J gene TRBJ2-3; 9 nucleotides agree with TRBD2. Looked up from germline, CDR1 is SEHNR and CDR2 is FQNEAQ (reference sequence). The CDR3 consists of 16 residues. CDR3 bases: TGTTCCAGCAATCCCAGCGCGGGAGGGTCCACAGATACGCAGTATTTT. It encodes CSSNPSAGGSTDTQYF.

The rearrangement joins TRBV7-9 to TRBJ1-2, with D uncertain. Germline CDR1 reads SEHNR; CDR2 reads FQNEAQ (reference sequence). The CDR3 is 14 amino acids. V gave up 0 bases and J gave up 5 bases, with 10 bases separating them. This CDR3 is CASSLALGSYGYTF. CDR3 DNA sequence: TGTGCCAGCAGCTTAGCCCTAGGTTCGTATGGCTACACCTTC.

The chain carries TRBV10-3 and TRBJ2-5, with 10 bases lining up with TRBD1. This CDR3 comprises 15 residues. Losses at the gene ends were 3 bases for V and 4 bases for J; bases not matched to a gene: 5. Germline CDR1 and CDR2: ENHRY and SYGVKD. The CDR3 here is CAISDTGTGVETQYF. As DNA, the CDR3 is TGTGCCATCAGTGACACCGGGACAGGGGTAGAGACCCAGTACTTC.

The V gene is TRBV28, the J gene TRBJ2-5; 14 positions match TRBD2. The V gene end was trimmed by 6 bases and the J gene end by 3 bases; junction bases not matched to a gene: 9. Germline V lookup: CDR1 MDHEN, CDR2 SYDVKM. The CDR3 is 17 residues long. CDR3: CASSPGTSGRREETQYF. CDR3 DNA: TGTGCCAGCAGCCCTGGGACTAGCGGGAGAAGGGAAGAGACCCAGTACTTC.

CDR3 in DNA: TGTGCCAGCTCACCGGGGGGGAATTCACCCCTCCACTTT. It is translated as CASSPGGNSPLHF. This rearrangement joins TRBV18 to TRBJ1-6; TRBD1 is a possible D gene (5 bases). Trimming removed 3 bases at V and 7 bases at J, with 7 bases between. Germline V CDR1 and CDR2: KGHSH, LQKENI. CDR3 length: 13 residues.

The table lists this clone with a few counts. This rearrangement joins TRBV29-1 to TRBJ1-1, with 7 nucleotides matching TRBD1. The CDR3 is 14 amino acids. Germline CDR1 reads SQVTM; CDR2 reads ANQGSEA. V was pared by 4 bases and J by 3 bases, with 8 bases of the junction left unmatched. The CDR3 DNA follows: TGCAGCGTTGGACAGGGTAAGGGTGACACTGAAGCTTTCTTT. Amino acid sequence: CSVGQGKGDTEAFF.

The chain couples TRBV11-2 to TRBJ1-1; unclear D gene. Germline lookup yields CDR1 SGHAT and CDR2 FQNNGV. The CDR3 is 14 residues long. V lost 5 bases to trimming and J lost 10 bases, with 20 bases between them. The CDR3 nucleotides are TGTGCCAGCAGCCAACCCAACATGGGAGGAGTAGCTTTCTTT. Translating it yields CASSQPNMGGVAFF. Drawing the rest from reference TRBV11-2 and TRBJ1-1, the complete variable domain is EAGVAQSPRYKIIEKRQSVAFWCNPISGHATLYWYQQILGQGPKLLIQFQNNGVVDDSQLPKDRFSAERLKGVDSTLKIQPAKLEDSAVYLCASSQPNMGGVAFFGQGTRLTVV.

This clone has only a few counts. The V and J genes are TRBV6-4 and TRBJ1-6; 9 nucleotides align to TRBD1. The V gene end was trimmed by 10 bases and the J gene end by 6 bases; junction bases not matched to a gene: 7. The CDR3 sequence is 14 residues long. CDR1 and CDR2 (germline): MRHNA, SNTAGT. The DNA of the CDR3 is TGTGCCACCGACGGGACAGGGTTTAATTCACCCCTCCACTTT. Translating it yields CATDGTGFNSPLHF.

In the case of this clone: This same CDR3 is encoded by further DNA sequences in the sample. The rearrangement joins TRBV7-2 to TRBJ2-1, with D perhaps matching TRBD2 (7 bases). The CDR3 contains 15 residues. V was clipped by 1 base and J by 3 bases, with 10 bases between them. Germline V lookup: CDR1 SGHTA, CDR2 FQGNSA. The CDR3 loop is CASSLGGGFYNEQFF. Written as DNA, the CDR3 is TGTGCCAGCAGCTTAGGGGGGGGCTTCTACAATGAGCAGTTCTTC.

This chain uses TRBV6-1 with TRBJ2-1, with TRBD2 matching over 12 bases. Germline V CDR1 and CDR2: MNHNS, SASEGT. V was pared by 2 bases and J by 6 bases, with 5 bases of the junction left unmatched. The CDR3 contains 16 residues. This CDR3 reads CASSELAGGPSNEQFF. The CDR3 DNA reads as TGTGCCAGCAGTGAACTAGCGGGAGGGCCGTCCAATGAGCAGTTCTTC.

This clone was counted a single time. The J gene is TRBJ2-7, the V gene TRBV5-6; maybe TRBD2 (6 bases). V was shortened by 2 bases and J by 2 bases, with 14 bases between the two germline ends. CDR1 is SGHDT, CDR2 YYEEEE, per germline. The CDR3 is made up of 15 amino acids. The CDR3 sequence: CASSLSGTLTYEQYF. CDR3 bases: TGTGCCAGCAGCTTATCCGGGACTCTCACCTACGAGCAGTACTTC.

The chain combines TRBV15 with TRBJ1-4; 7 nucleotides align to TRBD1. Germline CDR1 LNHNV, CDR2 YYDKDF (reference sequence). The CDR3 spans 14 residues. Trimming took 5 bases from V and 8 from J; bases not matched to a gene: 8. The CDR3 DNA is TGTGCCACCAGCCAGTCAGGGGGACAGGAAAAACTGTTTTTT. Protein: CATSQSGGQEKLFF.

This sequence joins TRBV9 and TRBJ2-3; D ambiguous. The CDR3 has 12 amino acids. The germline CDR1 and CDR2 sequences are SGDLS and YYNGEE. V was trimmed by 1 base and J by 5 bases, leaving 5 bases between them. CDR3 protein: CASSVREDTQYF. The CDR3 DNA follows: TGTGCCAGCAGCGTAAGAGAAGATACGCAGTATTTT.

The chain uses TRBV28 and TRBJ1-1; D uncertain. Trimming shortened V by 7 bases and J by 8 bases, and 17 bases separated the two germline ends. The CDR3 has 13 residues. Germline CDR1 reads MDHEN; CDR2 reads SYDVKM. This CDR3 reads CASTPSVSGEAFF. The CDR3 DNA sequence: TGTGCCAGCACCCCTTCGGTGTCCGGGGAAGCTTTCTTT.

The chain combines TRBV4-3 with TRBJ2-2, with 7 nucleotides matching TRBD1. There are 13 residues in the CDR3. Unmatched junction bases numbered 3, after V lost 3 bases and J lost 8 bases. Germline values: CDR1 LGHNA, CDR2 YSLEER. CDR3 loop: CASSHTTGGELFF. The CDR3 bases are TGCGCCAGCAGCCATACGACAGGGGGGGAGCTGTTTTTT.

The genes are TRBV6-1 and TRBJ1-5; maybe TRBD1 (6 bases). V lost 5 bases to trimming and J lost 7 bases, with 15 bases between them. Germline V gives CDR1 MNHNS, CDR2 SASEGT. The CDR3 covers 14 residues. CDR3: CASSLGASGQPQHF. The CDR3 DNA is TGTGCCAGCAGTTTGGGGGCGTCGGGGCAGCCCCAGCATTTT.

The CDR3 reads CASSVRQGGDNEQFF. CDR3 nucleotides: TGCGCCAGCAGCGTAAGACAGGGGGGAGACAATGAGCAGTTCTTC. The chain links TRBV5-1 to TRBJ2-1, with 9 nucleotides matching TRBD1. V was clipped by 4 bases and J by 5 bases; unmatched bases: 7. CDR3 size: 15 residues. From germline, CDR1 is SGHRS and CDR2 YFSETQ. The full variable domain, completed using reference TRBV5-1 and TRBJ2-1, is KAGVTQTPRYLIKTRGQQVTLSCSPISGHRSVSWYQQTPGQGLQFLFEYFSETQRNKGNFPGRFSGRQFSNSRSEMNVSTLELGDSALYLCASSVRQGGDNEQFFGPGTRLTVL.

This chain links TRBV27 with TRBJ2-2; TRBD2 agrees at 14 bases. With 7 bases clipped from V and 6 bases from J, the junction kept 7 bases outside the gene matches. CDR1 MNHEY and CDR2 SMNVEV come from the germline V gene (reference sequence). This CDR3 has 16 amino acids. The CDR3 loop is CASNNWTSGRSGELFF. CDR3 nucleotide sequence: TGTGCCAGCAACAACTGGACTAGCGGGAGGTCCGGGGAGCTGTTTTTT.

This clone was seen just once. The chain employs TRBV19 and TRBJ2-2, with D tentatively TRBD1 (6 bases). V lost 3 bases, J lost 4 bases, and 12 bases lay in between. Germline V lookup: CDR1 LNHDA, CDR2 SQIVND (reference sequence). CDR3 length equals 15 residues. The CDR3 loop reads CASSIPRGGTGELFF. CDR3 bases: TGTGCCAGTAGTATTCCCAGGGGCGGCACCGGGGAGCTGTTTTTT. The full variable domain, its missing parts supplied by reference TRBV19 and TRBJ2-2, is DGGITQSPKYLFRKEGQNVTLSCEQNLNHDAMYWYRQDPGQGLRLIYYSQIVNDFQKGDIAEGYSVSREKKESFPLTVTSAQKNPTAFYLCASSIPRGGTGELFFGEGSRLTVL.

The V and J genes are TRBV10-3 and TRBJ1-1, with TRBD1 matching over 7 bases. Germline CDR1 is ENHRY and CDR2 is SYGVKD. This CDR3 comprises 14 residues. Trimming took 6 bases from V and 8 from J; bases not matched to a gene: 12. In nucleotides, the CDR3 is TGTGCCATCAGATCCGGGACAGAGGGAACCGAAGCTTTCTTT. Amino acid sequence: CAIRSGTEGTEAFF.

The chain links TRBV13 to TRBJ2-1; 8 bases line up with TRBD2. The CDR3 runs 24 residues. With 5 bases clipped from V and 4 bases from J, the junction kept 34 bases outside the gene matches. Germline V gene lookup returns CDR1 PRHDT and CDR2 FYEKMQ (reference sequence). The CDR3 reads CASSTKREHFRSLKWAHGYNEQFF. The CDR3 DNA is TGTGCCAGCAGCACTAAGCGGGAGCACTTTAGATCATTGAAGTGGGCCCACGGATACAATGAGCAGTTCTTC.

The J gene is TRBJ2-1, the V gene TRBV6-1; 9 nucleotides match TRBD2. The CDR3 length is 15 residues. The germline gives CDR1 MNHNS, CDR2 SASEGT. After removal of 7 bases from V and 7 bases from J, the junction contained 11 bases not matched to a gene. The CDR3 DNA is TGTGCCAGCACTCGCTGGGGGACTAGCAGTAATGAGCAGTTCTTC. This encodes CASTRWGTSSNEQFF.

V is TRBV4-1 and J is TRBJ2-2; 10 nucleotides match TRBD2. Looked up from germline, CDR1 is MGHRA and CDR2 is YSYEKL. The CDR3 has 17 amino acids. V was clipped by 4 bases and J by 5 bases; unmatched bases: 10. The CDR3 spells CASSRELAGGRTGELFF. The CDR3 nucleotides read TGCGCCAGCAGCCGGGAGTTAGCGGGAGGACGGACCGGGGAGCTGTTTTTT.

J is TRBJ2-2 and V is TRBV7-8, with D possibly TRBD1 on 5 matching bases. The CDR3 covers 18 residues. Germline V gene sequence: CDR1 SGHVS, CDR2 FQNEAQ. V lost 0 bases and J lost 6, with 20 bases in between. As DNA, the CDR3 is TGTGCCAGCAGCTTAGCGCAAGGTCCAGGGTCCCCCCCCGGGGAGCTGTTTTTT. Translated: CASSLAQGPGSPPGELFF.